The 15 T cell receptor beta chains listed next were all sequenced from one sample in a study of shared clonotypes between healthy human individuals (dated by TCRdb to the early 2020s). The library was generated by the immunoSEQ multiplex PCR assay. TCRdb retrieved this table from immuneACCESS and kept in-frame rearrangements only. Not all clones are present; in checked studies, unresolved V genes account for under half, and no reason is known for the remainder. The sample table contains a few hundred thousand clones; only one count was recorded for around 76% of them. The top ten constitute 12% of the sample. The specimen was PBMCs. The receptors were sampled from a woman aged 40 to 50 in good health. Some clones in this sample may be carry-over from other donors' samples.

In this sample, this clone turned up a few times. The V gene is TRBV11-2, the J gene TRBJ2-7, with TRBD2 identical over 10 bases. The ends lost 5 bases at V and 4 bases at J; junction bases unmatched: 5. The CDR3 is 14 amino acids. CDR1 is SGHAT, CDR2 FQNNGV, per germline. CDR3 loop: CASSQREGQYEQYF. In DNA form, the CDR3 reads TGTGCCAGCAGCCAGCGGGAGGGCCAATACGAGCAGTACTTC.

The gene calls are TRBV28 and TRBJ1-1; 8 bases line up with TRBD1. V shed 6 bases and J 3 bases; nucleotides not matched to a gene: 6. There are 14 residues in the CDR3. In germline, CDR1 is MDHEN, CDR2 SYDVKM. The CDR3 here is CASRDQQGDTEAFF. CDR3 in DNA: TGTGCCAGCAGGGACCAACAGGGGGACACTGAAGCTTTCTTT.

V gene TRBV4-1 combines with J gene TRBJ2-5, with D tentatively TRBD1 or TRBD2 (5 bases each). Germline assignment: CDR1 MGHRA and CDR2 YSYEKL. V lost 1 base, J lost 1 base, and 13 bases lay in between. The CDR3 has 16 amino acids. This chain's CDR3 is CASSQGPGPFQETQYF. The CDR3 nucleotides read TGCGCCAGCAGCCAAGGCCCGGGGCCCTTCCAAGAGACCCAGTACTTC.

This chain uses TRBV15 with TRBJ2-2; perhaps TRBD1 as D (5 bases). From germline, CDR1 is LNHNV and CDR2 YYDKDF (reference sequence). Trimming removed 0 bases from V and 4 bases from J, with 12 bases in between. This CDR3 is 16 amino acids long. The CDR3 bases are TGTGCCACCAGCAGAGATGGCAGGGCAGGCACCGGGGAGCTGTTTTTT. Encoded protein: CATSRDGRAGTGELFF. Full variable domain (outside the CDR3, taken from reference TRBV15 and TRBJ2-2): DAMVIQNPRYQVTQFGKPVTLSCSQTLNHNVMYWYQQKSSQAPKLLFHYYDKDFNNEADTPDNFQSRRPNTSFCFLDIRSPGLGDTAMYLCATSRDGRAGTGELFFGEGSRLTVL.

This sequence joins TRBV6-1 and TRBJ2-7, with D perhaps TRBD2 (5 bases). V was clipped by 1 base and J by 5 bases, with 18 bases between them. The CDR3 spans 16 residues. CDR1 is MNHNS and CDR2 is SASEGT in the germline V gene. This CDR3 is CASSEVNTRGSHEQYF. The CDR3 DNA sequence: TGTGCCAGCAGTGAAGTGAACACCCGGGGTAGCCACGAGCAGTACTTC.

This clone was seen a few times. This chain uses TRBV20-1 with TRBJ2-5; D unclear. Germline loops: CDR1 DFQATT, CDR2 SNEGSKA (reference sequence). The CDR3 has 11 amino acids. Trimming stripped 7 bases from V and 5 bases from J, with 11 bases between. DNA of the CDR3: TGCAGTGGCCAGCTGCAGGAGACCCAGTACTTC. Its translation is CSGQLQETQYF.

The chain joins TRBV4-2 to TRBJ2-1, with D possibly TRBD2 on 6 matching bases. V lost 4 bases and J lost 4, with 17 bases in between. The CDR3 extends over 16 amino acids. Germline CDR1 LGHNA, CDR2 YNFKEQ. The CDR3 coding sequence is TGTGCCAGCAGCCCCCGAGGGGTAGCGGAGTACAATGAGCAGTTCTTC. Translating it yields CASSPRGVAEYNEQFF.

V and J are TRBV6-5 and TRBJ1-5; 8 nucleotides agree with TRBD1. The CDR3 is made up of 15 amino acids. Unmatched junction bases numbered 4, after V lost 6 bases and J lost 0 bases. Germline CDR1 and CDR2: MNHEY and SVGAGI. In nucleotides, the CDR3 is TGTGCCAGCAGGCGGACAGGGACTAGCAATCAGCCCCAGCATTTT. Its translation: CASRRTGTSNQPQHF.

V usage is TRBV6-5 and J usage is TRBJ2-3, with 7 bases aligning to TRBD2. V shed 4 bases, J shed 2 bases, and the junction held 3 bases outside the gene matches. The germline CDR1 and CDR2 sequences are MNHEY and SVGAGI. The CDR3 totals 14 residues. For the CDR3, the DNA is TGTGCCAGCAGTTCTCTAGCGGCCACAGATACGCAGTATTTT. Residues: CASSSLAATDTQYF.

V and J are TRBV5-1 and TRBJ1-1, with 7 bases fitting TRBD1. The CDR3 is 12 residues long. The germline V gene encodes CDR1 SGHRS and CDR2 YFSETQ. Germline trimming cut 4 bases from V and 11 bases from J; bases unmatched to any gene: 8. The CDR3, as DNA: TGCGCCAGCAGCCCAGGACAGGAGAGGGCTTTCTTT. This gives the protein CASSPGQERAFF. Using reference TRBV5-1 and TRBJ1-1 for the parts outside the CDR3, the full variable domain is KAGVTQTPRYLIKTRGQQVTLSCSPISGHRSVSWYQQTPGQGLQFLFEYFSETQRNKGNFPGRFSGRQFSNSRSEMNVSTLELGDSALYLCASSPGQERAFFGQGTRLTVV.

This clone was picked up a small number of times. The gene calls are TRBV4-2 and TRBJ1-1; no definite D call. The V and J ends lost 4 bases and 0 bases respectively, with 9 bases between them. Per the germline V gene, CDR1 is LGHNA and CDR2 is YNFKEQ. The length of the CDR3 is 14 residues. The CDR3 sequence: CASSRAGMNTEAFF. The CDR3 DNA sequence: TGTGCCAGCAGCCGGGCGGGGATGAACACTGAAGCTTTCTTT.

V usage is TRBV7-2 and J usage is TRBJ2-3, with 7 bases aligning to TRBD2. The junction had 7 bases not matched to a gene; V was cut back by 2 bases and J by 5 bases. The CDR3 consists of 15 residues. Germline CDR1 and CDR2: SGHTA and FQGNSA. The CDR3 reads CASSLQAGVGDTQYF. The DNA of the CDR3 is TGTGCCAGCAGCTTACAGGCGGGAGTAGGAGATACGCAGTATTTT.

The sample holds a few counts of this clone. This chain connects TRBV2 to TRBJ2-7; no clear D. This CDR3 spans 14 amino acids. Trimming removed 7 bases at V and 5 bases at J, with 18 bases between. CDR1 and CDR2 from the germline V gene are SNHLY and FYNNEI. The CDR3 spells CASKARPNLDEQYF. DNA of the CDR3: TGTGCCAGCAAAGCGCGTCCAAATCTCGACGAGCAGTACTTC.

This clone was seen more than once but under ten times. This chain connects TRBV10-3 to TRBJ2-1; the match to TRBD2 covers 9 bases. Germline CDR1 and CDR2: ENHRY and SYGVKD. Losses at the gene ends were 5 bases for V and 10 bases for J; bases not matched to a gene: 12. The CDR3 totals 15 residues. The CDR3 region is CAISTGVAGEEEQFF. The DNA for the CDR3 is TGTGCCATCAGTACCGGGGTAGCGGGAGAAGAGGAGCAGTTCTTC.

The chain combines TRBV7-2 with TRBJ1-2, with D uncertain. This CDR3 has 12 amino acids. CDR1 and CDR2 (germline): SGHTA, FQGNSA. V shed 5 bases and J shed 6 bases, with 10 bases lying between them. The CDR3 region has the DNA TGTGCCAGCAGCCTGGGCCCGAATGGCTACACCTTC. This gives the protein CASSLGPNGYTF.